This T cell receptor (beta chain) was sequenced during a study of regulatory T cells in long-lasting Graves disease. Study in general: For under 3 months, newly diagnosed Graves' patients had been taking antithyroid drugs.

Library construction for TCR beta used iRepertoire HTBI primers and Arm-PCR of CDR3 regions. A single record per CDR3 protein comes from TCRdb applying MiXCR to the multiplex PCR reads. Of roughly 420,000 distinct CDR3 sequences in the sample, 15% to 17% were seen once. The germline CDR1 and CDR2 sequences are WSHSY and SAAADI. CDR3 length: 14 residues. V dropped 4 bases and J dropped 6; count of bases not matched to a gene: 7. This clonotype was counted between two and nine times. Its antigen is currently unknown. Findings and limits, study-wide: TCR diversity in persistent Graves' patients was below that of newly diagnosed ones. Fewer public clonotypes were shared by new patients (966) than by persistent patients (2,741). Persistent disease was associated with favored TRBV28 usage and with favored use of TRBJ1-2 and TRBJ2-5.

The time point denotes: newly diagnosed GD, antithyroid drugs for less than 3 months. Extracted RNA from PBMCs served as the source of the TCR library. The sample here was peripheral blood mononuclear cells (PBMCs), taken at new diagnosis, from a patient treated with antithyroid drugs. The TCR comes from a female donor with Graves disease. The gene calls are TRBV10-2 and TRBJ1-2; TRBD1 agrees at 8 bases. The CDR3 loop reads CASSADRGVHGYTF. The CDR3 DNA reads as TGCGCCAGCAGTGCTGACAGGGGAGTCCATGGCTACACCTTC.